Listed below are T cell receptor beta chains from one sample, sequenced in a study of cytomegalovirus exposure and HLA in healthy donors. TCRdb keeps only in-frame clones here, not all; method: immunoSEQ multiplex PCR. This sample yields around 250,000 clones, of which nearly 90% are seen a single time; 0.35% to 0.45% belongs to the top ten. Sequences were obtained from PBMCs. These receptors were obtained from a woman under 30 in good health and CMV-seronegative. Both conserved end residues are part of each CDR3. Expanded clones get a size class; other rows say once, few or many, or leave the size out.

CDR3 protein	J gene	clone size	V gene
CASSQELGVYQPQHF	TRBJ1-5	once	TRBV4-1
CASRSQGAGGYTF	TRBJ1-2	-	TRBV28
CASSKGQGRQETQYF	TRBJ2-5	once	TRBV10-1
CASSVPGQSYMNTEAFF	TRBJ1-1	-	TRBV5-8
CASSLESQSGNTIYF	TRBJ1-3	-	TRBV5-1
CASNKDRANYGYTF	TRBJ1-2	-	TRBV2
CASSLNRGLNYGYTF	TRBJ1-2	-	TRBV5-5
CSAQDRDEQYF	TRBJ2-7	-	TRBV20-1
CASSIDRAGRSYTF	TRBJ1-2	once	TRBV19
CASTPGDNSGNTIYF	TRBJ1-3	once	TRBV28
CATPGTGANNEQFF	TRBJ2-1	-	TRBV2
CATSPRLAGSTDTQYF	TRBJ2-3	-	TRBV15
CASSQYPGTDTQYF	TRBJ2-3	few	TRBV16
CASSLVRWAEAFF	TRBJ1-1	-	TRBV11-2
CASSYRVGEQFF	TRBJ2-1	once	TRBV2
CASSLTGTAETQYF	TRBJ2-5	once	TRBV6-1
CASRSGGGRRDNSPLHF	TRBJ1-6	-	TRBV2
CASSVQGGFFEQYF	TRBJ2-7	-	TRBV13
CASSLRQGAPSLNYGYTF	TRBJ1-2	-	TRBV27
CASSWTEGNTEAFF	TRBJ1-1	-	TRBV19
CAATTGQAVTDTQYF	TRBJ2-3	once	TRBV6-6
CASRGLADNEQFF	TRBJ2-1	-	TRBV7-2
CASSPLAGTPYEQYF	TRBJ2-7	-	TRBV7-2
CASRDSGQPQHF	TRBJ1-5	-	TRBV2
CASSFREVGNEQFF	TRBJ2-1	-	TRBV5-1
CASSQERQGDIWDTEAFF	TRBJ1-1	-	TRBV4-1
CASSGDRDEQYF	TRBJ2-7	-	TRBV9
CASSLGTGEIYEQYF	TRBJ2-7	-	TRBV11-2
CASSPPGLNTGELFF	TRBJ2-2	-	TRBV7-3
CASSFPLSRGTGELFF	TRBJ2-2	-	TRBV7-9
CASSQATGTGFNNEQFF	TRBJ2-1	-	TRBV4-3
CASSAQTVGYGYTF	TRBJ1-2	-	TRBV5-6
CASSNIEGVTDTQYF	TRBJ2-3	-	TRBV19
CASSSLRGVYTF	TRBJ1-2	-	TRBV7-9
CASSTQGQGGEAFF	TRBJ1-1	-	TRBV28
CSVGTSGGVTGELFF	TRBJ2-2	-	TRBV29-1
CASGDRFTGELFF	TRBJ2-2	-	TRBV5-1
CASSSFYGYTF	TRBJ1-2	-	TRBV28
CASSQGQGSTDTQYF	TRBJ2-3	-	TRBV4-1
CASRRRGPENTEAFF	TRBJ1-1	-	TRBV6-1
CAIDTSPINPDTQYF	TRBJ2-3	-	TRBV5-4
CASSYSEGWYEQFF	TRBJ2-1	-	TRBV6-5
CASSLVSGPYEQYF	TRBJ2-7	-	TRBV11-1
CASSMEGSGIGGANVLTF	TRBJ2-6	-	TRBV19
CASSARIRDNPSTDTQYF	TRBJ2-3	-	TRBV7-9